This T cell receptor (beta chain) originates from a study of T cell repertoires in ileal Crohn's disease. Whole-study findings and limits: Mucosal expansions were suggested to be mainly CD8 T cells.

Germline V gene lookup returns CDR1 SGDLS and CDR2 YYNGEE. The CDR3 extends over 14 amino acids. Trimming removed 0 bases at V and 4 bases at J, with 10 bases between. Indicated time point: neoterminal ileum biopsy at postoperative endoscopy, about 6 months after surgery. Profiling relied on immunoSEQ multiplex PCR, and the TCRdb table lists in-frame clones only, not all of them. The data show over 10,000 clones, about three quarters seen once. Details on this clone: Antigen unknown.

Sequenced input: ileal tissue. The chain couples TRBV9 to TRBJ1-2; the D gene is possibly TRBD1 (5 bases). This TCR was recovered from an adult with Crohn's disease. As DNA, the CDR3 is TGTGCCAGCAGCGTAGTCGGGGGGGTCTATGGCTACACCTTC. This codes for CASSVVGGVYGYTF. Filled out from reference TRBV9 and TRBJ1-2, the complete variable domain reads DSGVTQTPKHLITATGQRVTLRCSPRSGDLSVYWYQQSLDQGLQFLIQYYNGEERAKGNILERFSAQQFPDLHSELNLSSLELGDSALYFCASSVVGGVYGYTFGSGTRLTVV.